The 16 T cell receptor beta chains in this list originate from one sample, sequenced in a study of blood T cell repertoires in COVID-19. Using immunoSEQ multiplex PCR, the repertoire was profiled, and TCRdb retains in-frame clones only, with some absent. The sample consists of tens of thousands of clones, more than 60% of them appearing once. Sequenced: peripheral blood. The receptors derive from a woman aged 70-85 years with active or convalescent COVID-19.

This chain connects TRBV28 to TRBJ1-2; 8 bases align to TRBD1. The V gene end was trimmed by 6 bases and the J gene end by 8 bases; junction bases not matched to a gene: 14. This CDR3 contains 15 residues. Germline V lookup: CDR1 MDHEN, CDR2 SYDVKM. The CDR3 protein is CASSPGTGGREGYTF. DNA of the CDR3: TGTGCCAGCAGCCCCGGGACAGGTGGTAGAGAAGGCTACACCTTC.

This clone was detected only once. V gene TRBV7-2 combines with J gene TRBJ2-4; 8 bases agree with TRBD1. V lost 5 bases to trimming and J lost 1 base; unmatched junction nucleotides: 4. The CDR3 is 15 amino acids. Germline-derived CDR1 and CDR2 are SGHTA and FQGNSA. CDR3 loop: CASSTRDRAKNIQYF. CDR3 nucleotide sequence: TGTGCCAGCAGCACCCGGGACAGGGCCAAAAACATTCAGTACTTC.

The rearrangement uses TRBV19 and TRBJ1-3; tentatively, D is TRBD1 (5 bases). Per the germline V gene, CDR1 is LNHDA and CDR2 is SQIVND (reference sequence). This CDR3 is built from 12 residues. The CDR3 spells CATGTSGNTIYF. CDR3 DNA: TGTGCGACCGGGACTTCTGGAAACACCATATATTTT.

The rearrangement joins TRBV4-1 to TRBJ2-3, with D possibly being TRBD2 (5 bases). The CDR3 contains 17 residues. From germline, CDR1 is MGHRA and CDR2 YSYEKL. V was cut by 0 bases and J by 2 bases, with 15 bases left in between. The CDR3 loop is CASSQDSGWTVTDTQYF. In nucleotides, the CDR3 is TGCGCCAGCAGCCAAGATTCTGGGTGGACTGTCACAGATACGCAGTATTTT.

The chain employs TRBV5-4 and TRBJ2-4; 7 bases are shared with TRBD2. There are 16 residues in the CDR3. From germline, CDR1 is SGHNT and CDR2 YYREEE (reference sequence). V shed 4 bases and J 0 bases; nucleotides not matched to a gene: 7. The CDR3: CASSPRRGVAKNIQYF. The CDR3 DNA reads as TGTGCCAGCAGCCCCCGCCGGGGGGTAGCCAAAAACATTCAGTACTTC.

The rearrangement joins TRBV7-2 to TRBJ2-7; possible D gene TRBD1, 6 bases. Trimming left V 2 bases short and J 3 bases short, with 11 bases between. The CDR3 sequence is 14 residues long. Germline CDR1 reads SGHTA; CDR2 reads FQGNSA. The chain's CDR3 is CASSLRGTNYEQYF. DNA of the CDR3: TGTGCCAGCAGCTTAAGAGGGACAAACTACGAGCAGTACTTC.

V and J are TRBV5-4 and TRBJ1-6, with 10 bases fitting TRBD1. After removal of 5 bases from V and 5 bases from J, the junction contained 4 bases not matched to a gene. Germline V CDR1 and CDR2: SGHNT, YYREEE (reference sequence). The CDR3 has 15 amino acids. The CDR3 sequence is CASRRGTGDNSPLHF. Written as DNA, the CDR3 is TGTGCCAGCAGGCGGGGGACAGGGGATAATTCACCCCTCCACTTT.

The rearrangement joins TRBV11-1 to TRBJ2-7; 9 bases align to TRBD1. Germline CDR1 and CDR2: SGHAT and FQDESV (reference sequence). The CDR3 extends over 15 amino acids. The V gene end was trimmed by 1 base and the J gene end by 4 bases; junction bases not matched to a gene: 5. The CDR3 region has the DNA TGTGCCAGCAGCTTAGGGACAGGGGCGTTTTACGAGCAGTACTTC. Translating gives CASSLGTGAFYEQYF.

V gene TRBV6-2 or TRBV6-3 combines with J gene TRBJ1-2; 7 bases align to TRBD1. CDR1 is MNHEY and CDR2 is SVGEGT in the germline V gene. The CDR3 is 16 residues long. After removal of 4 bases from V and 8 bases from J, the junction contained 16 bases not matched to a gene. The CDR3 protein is CASSSSPSGGRRGYTF. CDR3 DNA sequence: TGTGCCAGCAGTTCCTCACCCTCAGGGGGGCGAAGAGGCTACACCTTC.

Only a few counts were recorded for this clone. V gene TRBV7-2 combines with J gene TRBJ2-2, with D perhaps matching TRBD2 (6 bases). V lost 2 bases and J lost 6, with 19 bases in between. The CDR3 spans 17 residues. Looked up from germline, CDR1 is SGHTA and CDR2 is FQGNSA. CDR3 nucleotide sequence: TGTGCCAGCAGCTTAAGCCCGGGAGCTACCATGTCCGGGGAGCTGTTTTTT. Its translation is CASSLSPGATMSGELFF.

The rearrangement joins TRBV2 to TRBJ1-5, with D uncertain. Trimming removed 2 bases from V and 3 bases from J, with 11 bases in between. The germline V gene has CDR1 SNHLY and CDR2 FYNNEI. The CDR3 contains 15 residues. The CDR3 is CASSENVRFNQPQHF. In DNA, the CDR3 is TGTGCCAGCAGTGAAAACGTGAGATTCAATCAGCCCCAGCATTTT. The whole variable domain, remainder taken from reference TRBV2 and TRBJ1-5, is EPEVTQTPSHQVTQMGQEVILRCVPISNHLYFYWYRQILGQKVEFLVSFYNNEISEKSEIFDDQFSVERPDGSNFTLKIRSTKLEDSAMYFCASSENVRFNQPQHFGDGTRLSIL.

CDR3 region: CATRGQGAGELFF. The DNA of the CDR3 is TGTGCCACCCGGGGACAGGGGGCCGGGGAGCTGTTTTTT. This chain uses TRBV24-1 with TRBJ2-2; 11 bases map to TRBD1. Trimming removed 9 bases from V and 6 bases from J; junction bases left unmatched: 2. Germline CDR1 is KGHDR and CDR2 is SFDVKD. This CDR3 contains 13 residues.

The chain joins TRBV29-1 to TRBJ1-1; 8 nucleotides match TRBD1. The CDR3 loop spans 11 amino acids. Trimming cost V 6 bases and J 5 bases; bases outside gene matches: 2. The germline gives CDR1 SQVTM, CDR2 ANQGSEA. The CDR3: CSVDRGTEAFF. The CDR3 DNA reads TGCAGCGTCGACAGGGGAACTGAAGCTTTCTTT.

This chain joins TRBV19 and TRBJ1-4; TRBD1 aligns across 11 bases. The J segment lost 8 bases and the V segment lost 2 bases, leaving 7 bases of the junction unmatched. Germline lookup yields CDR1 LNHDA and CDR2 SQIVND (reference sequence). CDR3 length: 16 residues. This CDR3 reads CASSINGQGAREKLFF. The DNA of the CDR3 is TGTGCCAGTAGTATAAACGGACAGGGGGCGCGAGAAAAACTGTTTTTT.

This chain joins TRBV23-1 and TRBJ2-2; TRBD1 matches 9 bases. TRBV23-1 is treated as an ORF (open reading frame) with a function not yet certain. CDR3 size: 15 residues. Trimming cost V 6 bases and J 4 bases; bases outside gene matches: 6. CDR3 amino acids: CASSHRGPSTGELFF. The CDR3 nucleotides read TGCGCCAGCAGCCACAGGGGGCCTAGCACCGGGGAGCTGTTTTTT.

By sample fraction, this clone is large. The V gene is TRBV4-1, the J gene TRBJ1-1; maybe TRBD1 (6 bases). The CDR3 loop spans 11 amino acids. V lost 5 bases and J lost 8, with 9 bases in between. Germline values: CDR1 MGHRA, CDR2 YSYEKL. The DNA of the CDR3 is TGCGCCAGCAGCTTCGGACAGGAAGCTTTCTTT. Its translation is CASSFGQEAFF.